One sample yielded the 21 T cell receptor beta chains listed below, sequenced in a study of identical twins. TCRdb re-analysed the 5' RACE reads in MiXCR, keeping a single row per CDR3 protein. The data contain approximately 300,000 distinct CDR3 sequences, roughly 10% of them singletons. These data were also filed under a second study, of yellow fever vaccine responses in identical twins.

Input material: CD8+ T cells sorted from blood. These receptors were collected from a woman between 18 and 29 years old in good health.

This clonotype was recorded many times. This chain connects TRBV7-9 to TRBJ1-2, with D perhaps TRBD1 (5 bases). V was shortened by 5 bases and J by 4 bases, with 20 bases between the two germline ends. This CDR3 region has 16 residues. Germline-derived CDR1 and CDR2 are SEHNR and FQNEAQ (reference sequence). Here the CDR3 reads CASSPIGLGTPYGYTF. DNA of the CDR3: TGTGCCAGCAGCCCTATCGGTCTGGGGACCCCCTATGGCTACACCTTC.

V gene TRBV7-3 combines with J gene TRBJ2-7, with no clear D. The CDR3 is 15 residues long. Germline loops: CDR1 SGHTA, CDR2 FQGTGA. Trimming left V 2 bases short and J 3 bases short, with 14 bases between. The chain's CDR3 is CASSLLGPKVYEQYF. CDR3 bases: TGTGCCAGCAGCTTACTAGGACCGAAGGTCTACGAGCAGTACTTC.

This clonotype was counted ten times or more. The rearrangement uses TRBV12-3 or TRBV12-4 and TRBJ2-1, with TRBD1 matching over 8 bases. Trimming took 6 bases from V and 2 from J; bases not matched to a gene: 6. CDR3 length: 15 amino acids. DNA for the CDR3: TGTGCCAGCAGCCCCCCAGGGGGCACCTACAATGAGCAGTTCTTC. Protein sequence: CASSPPGGTYNEQFF.

The chain has TRBV11-2 and TRBJ2-1; 11 bases fit TRBD1. Germline CDR1 is SGHAT and CDR2 is FQNNGV. Losses at the gene ends were 2 bases for V and 0 bases for J; bases not matched to a gene: 6. There are 18 residues in the CDR3. The CDR3 protein is CASSLNRGTGGSYNEQFF. The DNA for the CDR3 is TGTGCCAGCAGCTTAAACCGGGGGACAGGGGGCTCCTACAATGAGCAGTTCTTC.

This clonotype was found many times. The rearrangement uses TRBV10-3 and TRBJ1-2, with TRBD1 matching over 9 bases. The ends lost 4 bases at V and 4 bases at J; junction bases unmatched: 7. The V gene's germline CDR1 is ENHRY and CDR2 SYGVKD. The length of the CDR3 is 15 residues. Here the CDR3 reads CAISVDGQGIYGYTF. CDR3 DNA sequence: TGTGCCATCAGTGTAGACGGACAGGGGATCTATGGCTACACCTTC.

This clonotype appeared a few times. The rearrangement links TRBV7-9 to TRBJ2-7, with D possibly called TRBD1 or TRBD2 (5 bases each). Looked up from germline, CDR1 is SEHNR and CDR2 is FQNEAQ (reference sequence). CDR3 size: 13 residues. V lost 8 bases to trimming and J lost 2 bases, with 13 bases between them. CDR3 DNA: TGTGCCAGCGGGGGTGGGATGACCTACGAGCAGTACTTC. Translation gives CASGGGMTYEQYF. The full variable domain, in which reference TRBV7-9 and TRBJ2-7 provide the parts outside the CDR3, is DTGVSQNPRHKITKRGQNVTFRCDPISEHNRLYWYRQTLGQGPEFLTYFQNEAQLEKSRLLSDRFSAERPKGSFSTLEIQRTEQGDSAMYLCASGGGMTYEQYFGPGTRLTVT.

This clonotype has at least ten counts. This sequence joins TRBV6-1 and TRBJ2-1; TRBD2 aligns across 9 bases. Germline assignment: CDR1 MNHNS and CDR2 SASEGT. Trimming cost V 6 bases and J 7 bases; bases outside gene matches: 7. The CDR3 has 14 residues. Written as DNA, the CDR3 is TGTGCCAGCAGACTGGTAGCGGGAGTGAATGAGCAGTTCTTC. Translation gives CASRLVAGVNEQFF.

The chain has TRBV5-8 and TRBJ1-2; D is unresolved. The CDR3 covers 13 residues. CDR1 is SGHTS, CDR2 YDEGEE, per germline. V was shortened by 7 bases and J by 8 bases, with 18 bases between the two germline ends. The CDR3 DNA sequence: TGTGCCAGCGGGGTATTCGGGGAAGAGGGCTACACCTTC. It translates to CASGVFGEEGYTF.

This clonotype was recorded many times. V usage is TRBV6-4 and J usage is TRBJ2-3; TRBD2 agrees at 9 bases. Trimming removed 4 bases from V and 0 bases from J; junction bases left unmatched: 2. The germline V gene has CDR1 MRHNA and CDR2 SNTAGT. This CDR3 contains 15 residues. The CDR3 region has the DNA TGTGCCAGCAGTGCTACTAGCGGGAGCACAGATACGCAGTATTTT. Translation: CASSATSGSTDTQYF.

The V gene is TRBV6-5, the J gene TRBJ2-3; 9 bases fit TRBD2. V gave up 2 bases and J gave up 1 base; unmatched junction bases: 7. There are 17 residues in the CDR3. Per the germline V gene, CDR1 is MNHEY and CDR2 is SVGAGI. CDR3 nucleotide sequence: TGTGCCAGCAGTTACGGTGCGGCGGGGGGGGGCACAGATACGCAGTATTTT. Protein product: CASSYGAAGGGTDTQYF.

This sequence joins TRBV4-3 and TRBJ2-2, with 12 bases aligning to TRBD2. J gave up 10 bases and V 0 bases, and 12 bases lay outside the gene matches. The germline V gene has CDR1 LGHNA and CDR2 YSLEER. This CDR3 has 18 residues. The CDR3 DNA sequence: TGCGCCAGCAGCCAAGATAGACTAGCGGGAGTGTGGTCCGAGGAGCTGTTTTTT. As protein: CASSQDRLAGVWSEELFF.

The chain has TRBV12-3 or TRBV12-4 and TRBJ1-1; 10 bases are shared with TRBD1. The junction had 13 bases not matched to a gene; V was cut back by 6 bases and J by 0 bases. The length of the CDR3 is 18 residues. CDR3 in amino acids: CASSATGTGAPLNTEAFF. The CDR3 nucleotides read TGTGCCAGCAGCGCAACCGGGACAGGGGCCCCTCTGAACACTGAAGCTTTCTTT.

In its sample, this clonotype was seen many times. The J gene is TRBJ2-2, the V gene TRBV12-3 or TRBV12-4; 9 bases are a match to TRBD2. The CDR3 runs to 17 residues. The V gene end was trimmed by 5 bases and the J gene end by 2 bases; junction bases not matched to a gene: 9. The CDR3, as DNA: TGTGCCAGCAGTCCCGCTTGGCTAGCGGGAAACACCGGGGAGCTGTTTTTT. As protein: CASSPAWLAGNTGELFF.

The chain carries TRBV7-9 and TRBJ2-6, with D perhaps matching TRBD1 or TRBD2 (5 bases each). V was clipped by 5 bases and J by 2 bases, with 10 bases between them. The germline V gene has CDR1 SEHNR and CDR2 FQNEAQ (reference sequence). This CDR3 spans 15 amino acids. The CDR3 protein is CASSPRDPGANVLTF. In DNA form, the CDR3 reads TGTGCCAGCAGCCCCAGGGACCCTGGGGCCAACGTCCTGACTTTC.

The genes are TRBV28 and TRBJ2-1; TRBD2 agrees at 9 bases. Losses at the gene ends were 4 bases for V and 9 bases for J; bases not matched to a gene: 13. There are 16 residues in the CDR3. The germline CDR1 and CDR2 sequences are MDHEN and SYDVKM. The CDR3 here is CASSSMAGGPRGEQFF. The CDR3 DNA is TGTGCCAGCAGTTCCATGGCGGGAGGGCCCCGGGGTGAGCAGTTCTTC.

This clonotype was observed at least ten times. The chain is built from TRBV10-3 and TRBJ2-1, with 8 bases aligning to TRBD2. The ends lost 11 bases at V and 4 bases at J; junction bases unmatched: 10. This CDR3 is 14 amino acids long. Germline V gene sequence: CDR1 ENHRY, CDR2 SYGVKD. In DNA, the CDR3 is TGTGCCGTCGACCCGGGGGGGGAATACAATGAGCAGTTCTTC. Its translation: CAVDPGGEYNEQFF.

This clonotype was seen a few times. V usage is TRBV28 and J usage is TRBJ2-4; no definite D call. Trimming pared 1 base from V and 0 bases from J, leaving 10 bases between. The CDR3 is made up of 16 amino acids. Germline CDR1 is MDHEN and CDR2 is SYDVKM. The CDR3 protein is CASSLSSQLAKNIQYF. The CDR3 nucleotides are TGTGCCAGCAGTTTATCTTCGCAACTAGCCAAAAACATTCAGTACTTC. The variable domain in full, with the rest retrieved from reference TRBV28 and TRBJ2-4, is DVKVTQSSRYLVKRTGEKVFLECVQDMDHENMFWYRQDPGLGLRLIYFSYDVKMKEKGDIPEGYSVSREKKERFSLILESASTNQTSMYLCASSLSSQLAKNIQYFGAGTRLSVL.

The rearrangement links TRBV7-9 to TRBJ2-2; D unresolved. Trimming stripped 6 bases from V and 1 base from J, with 9 bases between. The CDR3 sequence is 14 residues long. Germline V gives CDR1 SEHNR, CDR2 FQNEAQ (reference sequence). CDR3 protein: CASRIVVNTGELFF. The DNA of the CDR3 is TGTGCCAGCAGGATTGTGGTGAACACCGGGGAGCTGTTTTTT.

This chain uses TRBV6-1 with TRBJ2-1; the D is unclear. The germline V gene has CDR1 MNHNS and CDR2 SASEGT. The CDR3 runs to 15 residues. V was trimmed by 1 base and J by 0 bases, leaving 7 bases between them. CDR3 sequence: CASSEEASSYNEQFF. The CDR3 coding sequence is TGTGCCAGCAGTGAAGAAGCTTCCTCCTACAATGAGCAGTTCTTC.

This clonotype was detected only a few times. The chain is built from TRBV11-2 and TRBJ1-1; 7 nucleotides line up with TRBD1. CDR3 length equals 14 residues. The V gene end was trimmed by 3 bases and the J gene end by 2 bases; junction bases not matched to a gene: 3. The germline V gene encodes CDR1 SGHAT and CDR2 FQNNGV. Here the CDR3 reads CASSFGTANTEAFF. CDR3 DNA sequence: TGTGCCAGCAGCTTCGGGACAGCCAACACTGAAGCTTTCTTT.

This clonotype was counted ten times or more. This sequence joins TRBV29-1 and TRBJ2-7; 7 nucleotides line up with TRBD1. CDR1 and CDR2 (germline): SQVTM, ANQGSEA. CDR3 length: 16 residues. Losses at the gene ends were 0 bases for V and 0 bases for J; bases not matched to a gene: 8. The CDR3 is CSVEDWGTENSYEQYF. For the CDR3, the DNA is TGCAGCGTTGAAGATTGGGGGACAGAAAACTCCTACGAGCAGTACTTC.